Below, 13 T cell receptor delta chains from the same sample are listed, as sequenced in a study of γδ T cells in repeated Plasmodium falciparum infection (dated by TCRdb to the early 2020s). For bulk TCR repertoire analysis, Vgamma9/Vdelta2+ and Vdelta2-negative gammadelta T cell populations were isolated by flow sorting from peripheral blood mononuclear cells. Library method: multiplex PCR. Sequencing relied on an Illumina MiSeq. For TCRdb, the public reads were processed anew by CATT, and duplicate DNA sequences were folded into one row. Here the sample has around 46,000 delta-chain clones; roughly 1.6% occur a single time. The leading ten clones occupy over 6.5% of the sample. Sequenced: gamma-delta T cells from blood. These receptors all come from a pool of human donors (malaria-infected and uninfected, not separated).

Comment on this clone: A far more abundant clone sits one base away, making this likely a read error. The chain links TRDV1 to TRDJ1; D may be TRDD3 (6 bases). TCRdb lists no J gene, so it was determined here by aligning the DNA to germline. The CDR3 totals 17 residues. Germline CDR1 is TSWWSYY and CDR2 is QGS. As DNA, the CDR3 is TGTGCTCTCGGGGAATTTCATCGGGGGGAATACACCGATAAACTCATCTTT. As protein: CALGEFHRGEYTDKLIF.

On this clone: TCRdb's protein, taken from a much larger clone, differs from this DNA's translation at residue 6, likely owing to a read error; the protein displayed comes from the DNA. The chain couples TRDV1 to TRDJ1, with D unresolved. There are 17 residues in the CDR3. The V gene's germline CDR1 is TSWWSYY and CDR2 QGS. The V gene lost 7 bases and the J gene lost 1 base, with 22 bases spanning the gap. CDR3 loop: CALAGSPVPLPTDKLIF. CDR3 sequence (DNA): TGTGCTCTTGCTGGTTCTCCGGTCCCTTTGCCCACCGATAAACTCATCTTT.

Details on this clone: TCRdb's listed protein matches a much larger clone and diverges from this DNA's translation at residue 4, likely through a read error; the protein shown comes from the DNA. This chain uses TRDV2 with TRDJ1; D call uncertain. The J gene, not given by TCRdb, was assigned here from a germline match of the nucleotide sequence. This CDR3 is built from 19 residues. V lost 5 bases, J lost 0 bases, and 27 bases lay in between. CDR1 and CDR2 (germline): GEAIGNYY, EKD. CDR3 in amino acids: CACGAHPSLDPHNTDKLIF. In DNA form, the CDR3 reads TGTGCCTGTGGCGCACATCCCAGCCTGGATCCTCACAACACCGATAAACTCATCTTT.

This clone was counted between two and nine times. This likely traces to a read error, being one base from a far larger clone. Within the sample, other DNA sequences also encode this same CDR3. The chain couples TRDV1 to TRDJ1; 8 bases agree with TRDD2. Germline V gives CDR1 TSWWSYY, CDR2 QGS. The J segment lost 4 bases and the V segment lost 4 bases, leaving 20 bases of the junction unmatched. The CDR3 is 19 amino acids. CDR3 coding DNA: TGTGCTCTTGGGGGAATTCTTCCTACCAGGGGGGTGTATAGCGATAAACTCATCTTT. Protein: CALGGILPTRGVYSDKLIF.

Comment on this clone: A far larger clone is a single base away, which makes a read error likely. This sample includes further DNA sequences coding for the same CDR3. This chain uses TRDV1 with TRDJ1; 11 bases line up with TRDD3. V shed 7 bases, J shed 0 bases, and the junction held 22 bases outside the gene matches. The germline CDR1 and CDR2 sequences are TSWWSYY and QGS. The CDR3 is 21 residues long. The CDR3 DNA sequence: TGTGCTCTTGAACGAGTCTGGGGGATACAGGCACGAGGGGCTTACACCGATAAACTCATCTTT. Translation: CALERVWGIQARGAYTDKLIF.

As for this clone: The protein recorded in TCRdb matches a much larger clone and deviates from this DNA's translation at residue 5, suggesting a read error; the protein here is obtained by translating the DNA. The gene calls are TRDV2 and TRDJ1; 9 nucleotides line up with TRDD3. CDR3 length equals 15 residues. V shed 4 bases and J 0 bases; nucleotides not matched to a gene: 5. Germline CDR1 and CDR2: GEAIGNYY and EKD. The CDR3 sequence is CACESLGDYTDKLIF. CDR3 nucleotide sequence: TGTGCCTGTGAGTCTCTGGGGGATTACACCGATAAACTCATCTTT.

Of note for this clone: The protein given by TCRdb reflects a much larger clone and differs at residue 13 from this DNA's translation, likely from a read error; the protein shown is the DNA's translation. The gene calls are TRDV2 and TRDJ1; 8 bases fit TRDD3. No J segment appears in TCRdb, so it was assigned here by matching the sequence to germline. This CDR3 is built from 17 residues. Per the germline V gene, CDR1 is GEAIGNYY and CDR2 is EKD. The CDR3: CACDRVLGGYQTGKLIF. As DNA, the CDR3 is TGTGCCTGTGACCGGGTACTGGGGGGGTACCAAACCGGTAAACTCATCTTT.

This clone showed up many times. The protein TCRdb gives is from a much larger clone and does not agree with this DNA's translation at residue 14, likely a read error; the protein shown here comes from the DNA. The J gene is given as TRDJ1, and the V gene is not called; the table gives TRDD3 as D, unverified against the DNA. This CDR3 spans 19 amino acids. Written as DNA, the CDR3 is TGTGCTCTTGGGGAAAGGATCACTAGGGGGATACCGCCCGCCGATAAACTCATCTTT. It codes for CALGERITRGIPPADKLIF.

Only a few counts were recorded for this clone. TCRdb's listed protein matches a much larger clone and diverges from this DNA's translation at residue 6, likely through a read error; the protein shown comes from the DNA. This chain connects TRDV1 to TRDJ1, with 10 bases that match TRDD3. With V trimmed by 2 bases and J by 0 bases, 18 bases remained unmatched. Germline V lookup: CDR1 TSWWSYY, CDR2 QGS. The CDR3 consists of 21 residues. CDR3 loop: CALGEYHLDRGGYGYTDKLIF. CDR3 DNA: TGTGCTCTTGGGGAATACCACCTAGACCGCGGGGGATACGGGTACACCGATAAACTCATCTTT.

This clone was picked up many times. The V gene is TRDV3, the J gene TRDJ1, with 13 bases matching TRDD3. J lost 1 base, V lost 3 bases, and 17 bases had no gene match. CDR1 and CDR2 from the germline V gene are TVYSNPD and GDNSRS (reference sequence). The CDR3 loop spans 19 amino acids. DNA of the CDR3: TGTGCCTTCCTATCCTATCCTATGACTGGGGGATACGCCACCGATAAACTCATCTTT. Amino acids: CAFLSYPMTGGYATDKLIF.

Ten or more counts support this clone. It may be a read error: a sequence one base away is much more abundant. V and J are TRDV1 and TRDJ1; D unresolved. The germline gives CDR1 TSWWSYY, CDR2 QGS. V lost 0 bases, J lost 0 bases, and 38 bases lay in between. This CDR3 spans 25 amino acids. As DNA, the CDR3 is TGTGCTCTTGGGGAACTAGGCAGGCTCGGCTACTCTAGCTCATCCGGGGTGCAGTACACCGATAAACTCATCTTT. Translation gives CALGELGRLGYSSSSGVQYTDKLIF.

In its sample, this clone was seen a few times. The TCRdb protein comes from a much larger clone and disagrees with this DNA's translation at residue 4, likely due to a read error; the protein given here is derived from the DNA. This chain connects TRDV2 to TRDJ1; D unresolved. As TCRdb names no J gene, one was assigned here on the basis of a DNA match to germline. The CDR3 consists of 16 residues. V lost 6 bases and J lost 0, with 19 bases in between. Germline V gene data show CDR1 as GEAIGNYY and CDR2 as EKD. The CDR3 here is CACNPPRTVYTDKLIF. CDR3 in DNA: TGTGCCTGTAACCCCCCGCGCACAGTGTACACCGATAAACTCATCTTT.

This clone rates as medium-sized. One end of the junction varies from germline; a read error may be responsible. The chain combines TRDV1 with TRDJ4, with D possibly matching TRDD3 (6 bases). The CDR3 covers 16 residues. The germline gives CDR1 TSWWSYY, CDR2 QGS. CDR3 sequence reads: CALGEIGGLGTRPLIF. CDR3 sequence (DNA): TGTGCTCTTGGGGAAATTGGTGGGCTGGGGACCAGGCCCCTGATCTTT.